This T cell receptor beta chain was obtained from a study of cytomegalovirus exposure and HLA in healthy donors (dated by TCRdb to the late 2010s). Regarding the study in general: According to a later analysis, one platform produced both the roughly 120 validation repertoires and the approximately 660 repertoires of the first cohort. High-throughput TCR immunosequencing, statistical association of individual TCRs with disease status, and machine learning were combined to predict cytomegalovirus infection status. The study aimed to test whether cataloging public T cell receptors could reveal signatures of past pathogen exposure. In addition to the first cohort of 666 subjects, a separate validation cohort of 100 to 150 different subjects was used.

Per the germline V gene, SNHLY is the CDR1 and FYNNEI is the CDR2. The CDR3 runs 15 amino acids, cysteine and phenylalanine included. Only the CDR3 part of the read is kept: 45 bases, read in frame from the first base. The V end loses 4 bases and the J end loses 1 base, and a stretch of 13 bases separates them. Libraries were prepared through the immunoSEQ multiplex PCR assay. On the study's bioinformatics: A statistical classification framework was built to diagnose cytomegalovirus status from the catalog of TCR beta chain sequences. In its TCRdb copy, this immuneACCESS table keeps in-frame sequences only and misses some clones. Where compared with another copy, unresolved V genes explain less than half of these, and the others have no known cause. V and J calls and clone size are copied from that table; D and trimming were computed from the DNA. Across this sample there are fewer than 150,000 clones, with 80% to 90% seen only once. Around 4.5% of the sample comes from the top ten.

Separate from the roughly 650-subject first cohort, the validation cohort of roughly 120 subjects was the group to which the donors belonged. With respect to this clone: The antigen it recognizes is unknown. No base quality information exists; no much larger clone differs at one position.

Overall study outcomes, separate from this receptor: The study gave a list of 150 to 200 TCR beta chains associated with cytomegalovirus. Most TCR sequences were seen in very few donors, while some public TCRs were found in many individuals. It was suggested by the authors that the approach could potentially be generalized to other disease states and immunological phenotypes. In a later analysis, TCRs clustered in the first cohort were found to also tend to co-occur in the approximately 120 validation repertoires, with approximately 95% of cluster scores above 0. A few of the identified cytomegalovirus-associated TCR beta chains were confirmed in vitro to be specific for cytomegalovirus antigens. The classifier was reported to diagnose cytomegalovirus status with high specificity and sensitivity in both the original and validation cohorts. All 130 or so repertoires were used to score co-occurrence in the validation cohort in a later analysis, because that analysis had no HLA typing for the cohort.

This TCR came from a man aged 18 to 29 in good health and CMV-seropositive. The V and J genes are TRBV2 and TRBJ1-2; TRBD1 is a possible D gene, resting on 6 matching bases. The sample consisted of PBMCs. The encoded CDR3 is CASSASGTHNYGYTF. The DNA sequence follows: TGTGCCAGCAGTGCGTCCGGGACACATAACTATGGCTACACCTTC.